Described below is a single T cell receptor (beta chain) sequence and its context. The antigen is unknown. The sample belongs to a study of cytomegalovirus exposure and HLA in healthy donors. Findings and limits, study-wide: According to the study, 150 to 200 TCR beta chains were cytomegalovirus-associated. The tendency of first-cohort TCR clusters to co-occur in the 95 to 150 validation repertoires was the finding of a later analysis. The classifier reportedly diagnosed cytomegalovirus status with high sensitivity and specificity.

From germline, CDR1 is MGHRA and CDR2 YSYEKL. Trimming took 3 bases from V and 7 from J; bases not matched to a gene: 4. CDR3 size: 13 residues. Assay used: immunoSEQ multiplex PCR; TCRdb lists only in-frame clones, some missing. The data contain 180,000 or so clones, just under 90% of them singletons. The V and J genes are TRBV4-1 and TRBJ2-7; TRBD1 matches 9 bases. The clonotype comes from a young woman in good health and CMV-seronegative. Sequenced sample: PBMCs. The CDR3 here is CASSHTGGLEQYF. The CDR3 nucleotides are TGCGCCAGCAGCCACACAGGGGGCCTTGAGCAGTACTTC.